This TCR beta chain is from a study of shared clonotypes between healthy human individuals. As regards this clone: Its antigen remains unknown.

Whole-study findings and limits: Rarefaction showed that sequencing of sorted subsets was incomplete (despite large depth).

In the source study's methods: ImmunoSEQ output held junction-only sequences without quality scores, so filtering differed. The assay was immunoSEQ multiplex PCR, and TCRdb's table has in-frame clones only and misses some. V, J and clone size derive from that table, while D and trimming were established from the DNA sequence. Counted here are roughly 700,000 clones, about 74% occurring once; the ten biggest clones make up roughly 1.7%. The germline V gene has CDR1 ENHRY and CDR2 SYGVKD. The V gene end was trimmed by 2 bases and the J gene end by 9 bases; junction bases not matched to a gene: 6. The CDR3 has 14 residues.

Material for sequencing was memory CD4+ T cells sorted from blood. Subset meaning: CD45RA-negative fraction. The chain employs TRBV10-3 and TRBJ2-1, with TRBD2 matching 8 bases. The receptor was isolated from a woman under 40 in good health. The CDR3, as DNA: TGTGCCATCAGTGAGAGCGGGAGTAACGTTGAGCAGTTCTTC. It codes for CAISESGSNVEQFF.